The text below deals with one T cell receptor beta chain. Its recognized antigen is unknown. No quality values exist for individual bases; no much larger clone is one base distant. CDR1 SGHRS and CDR2 YFSETQ are derived from the germline V gene. The CDR3 numbers 15 residues from cysteine through phenylalanine. The CDR3 DNA has 45 bases and is translated from base 1. Trimming takes 0 bases off V and 7 bases off J; junction bases not matched to a gene: 8. In the paper's terms, the time point label means: baseline before first vaccination. Samples from vaccinated people were obtained from the UK trials COV001 and COV002, which included a single-blind randomized controlled phase 2/3 trial of AZD1222 (ChAdOx1 nCoV-19) in healthy adults. For TCRbeta chain sequencing, PBMC samples from trial participants were taken at day 0 and at day 28 after the second dose. The CDR3 regions of human TCRbeta chains were analyzed by immunosequencing. On the authors' methods: Repertoire TCRs were matched against a reference library of SARS-CoV-2-specific TCRs generated with the MIRA antigen-specificity platform. Breadth was defined as the fraction of unique TCRs that were SARS-CoV-2-associated, and depth was defined as the fraction of total T cells that were SARS-CoV-2-associated. Using the MIRA data, each spike-specific TCR was mapped to the spike region that the TCR reacts to and placed in a CD4 or CD8 class. Log10-transformed breadth and depth values were compared by one-way ANOVA with Sidak's multiple comparisons tests. Imported from immuneACCESS, the table was reduced by TCRdb to in-frame sequences with V and J called. These copies leave out some clones; in studies compared against another copy, an unresolved V gene accounts for under half, and the cause of the remainder is not known. The DNA gave D and trimming, while V, J and clone size come from that table. The sample table contains approximately 89,000 clones; only one count was recorded for roughly 84% of them. The ten largest make up 10% to 15% of the sample.

This specimen comes from a study of T cell responses to AZD1222 COVID-19 vaccine (dated by TCRdb to the early 2020s). With respect to the entire study: AZD1222 recipients given second doses at about 4 weeks or at about 12 weeks were pooled, since spike-specific TCR depth and breadth were not found to differ between the two schedules. TCR sequencing covered approximately 230 trial participants: about 210 given two doses of AZD1222 and about 26 given two doses of MenACWY control vaccine. Trial participants were enrolled by age into subgroups of 18-55, 56-69 and 70-plus years, and about 150, 27 and 61 TCR-sequenced participants, respectively, were included in these subgroups. Broader findings and caveats from the paper: Because no day 14 peak-response samples were available, repertoires were characterized only after the peak T cell response. CD4 TCRs associated with the vaccine covered the entire spike protein, and the dominant responses were in regions 160-218 and 743-854. Reportedly, close to half of the unique spike-specific TCRs recognized epitopes lying outside the regions that are mutated in the B.1.351 and B.1.1.7 variants. After two AZD1222 doses, spike-specific TCR breadth and depth were significantly higher than at day 0 and than in MenACWY recipients. Participants were mostly white British, with more females than males. The authors suggested clonal diversity may have been underestimated. Conclusions about previously exposed vaccinees are limited because only five to seven AZD1222 recipients were SARS-CoV-2 seropositive at baseline. The 56-69-year group was small, and its depth increase did not reach significance, likely because of low power.

In this chain, TRBV5-1 is recombined with TRBJ1-2, with TRBD1 matching 8 junction bases. The sample consisted of peripheral blood, taken on day 0 of AZD1222 vaccination. The receptor was derived from an adult in good health. For the CDR3, the sequence is CASSLALDRASGYTF. In nucleotide form, the sequence is TGCGCCAGCAGCTTGGCCTTGGACAGGGCGAGTGGCTACACCTTC.